The 21 T cell receptor beta chains below come from one sample, sequenced in a study of regulatory T cells in long-lasting Graves disease. Time point here: newly diagnosed GD, antithyroid drugs for less than 3 months. Extracted RNA from PBMCs served as the source of the TCR library. Assembly of TCR beta libraries relied on iRepertoire HTBI primers together with Arm-PCR of CDR3 regions. One entry per CDR3 protein results from TCRdb running MiXCR on the multiplex PCR reads. The table has roughly 530,000 distinct CDR3 sequences, 16% seen once. The same data also went into a second study, on T cells in Graves' hyperthyroidism and ophthalmopathy.

The sample was peripheral blood mononuclear cells (PBMCs), taken at new diagnosis, from a patient treated with antithyroid drugs. Receptors were obtained from a woman aged 40 to 65 with Graves disease.

The rearrangement joins TRBV3-1 to TRBJ2-2; a possible D gene is TRBD2 (6 bases). CDR1 is LGHDT, CDR2 YNNKEL, per germline (reference sequence). V was cut by 0 bases and J by 8 bases, with 16 bases left in between. The CDR3 has 16 residues. DNA of the CDR3: TGTGCCAGCAGCCAAGACGGGCGGGGCAGAGGTGGGGAGCTGTTTTTT. Its translation is CASSQDGRGRGGELFF.

There are many counts of this clonotype. The CDR3 is CASSLGGTGTAGYTF. The CDR3, as DNA: TGTGCCAGCAGCTTAGGGGGGACAGGGACGGCGGGCTACACCTTC. V gene TRBV7-8 combines with J gene TRBJ1-2; 9 bases are shared with TRBD1. In germline, CDR1 is SGHVS, CDR2 FQNEAQ. V was clipped by 1 base and J by 8 bases; unmatched bases: 8. The CDR3 sequence is 15 residues long.

The V call is TRBV11-2, the J call TRBJ2-1; 8 bases map to TRBD1. Looked up from germline, CDR1 is SGHAT and CDR2 is FQNNGV. Trimming took 5 bases from V and 6 from J; bases not matched to a gene: 3. The CDR3 loop spans 13 amino acids. The CDR3, as DNA: TGTGCCAGCAGCCCGGGACAGGTCAATGAGCAGTTCTTC. Translated, it gives CASSPGQVNEQFF.

Notes on this clonotype: This could be a read error, since a much larger clone is one nucleotide away. This chain connects TRBV2 to TRBJ2-2; 10 positions match TRBD1. Germline V gives CDR1 SNHLY, CDR2 FYNNEI. CDR3 length: 14 residues. CDR3 protein: CVSRGTGVGGELFF. CDR3 nucleotides: TGTGTCAGCAGGGGGACAGGGGTAGGCGGGGAGCTGTTTTTT.

This rearrangement joins TRBV10-1 to TRBJ2-3, with no clear D. Trimming removed 3 bases at V and 4 bases at J, with 14 bases between. This CDR3 contains 15 residues. From germline, CDR1 is WNHNN and CDR2 SYGVQD (reference sequence). CDR3 sequence reads: CASSELLPGADTQYF. The CDR3 DNA reads as TGCGCCAGCAGTGAACTCCTCCCTGGGGCAGATACGCAGTATTTT.

This clonotype was seen many times. The rearrangement links TRBV6-1 to TRBJ1-5, with a weak D call TRBD1 (5 bases). The germline V gene has CDR1 MNHNS and CDR2 SASEGT. The CDR3 loop spans 21 amino acids. Trimming left V 6 bases short and J 2 bases short, with 32 bases between. CDR3 loop: CASSVLEDKWIPNRGNQPQHF. CDR3 bases: TGTGCCAGCAGCGTGCTCGAGGACAAATGGATACCGAATAGGGGCAATCAGCCCCAGCATTTT.

This clonotype was picked up many times. J is TRBJ1-1 and V is TRBV7-8, with unresolved D. Germline V CDR1 and CDR2: SGHVS, FQNEAQ. There are 13 residues in the CDR3. The V and J ends lost 10 bases and 4 bases respectively, with 16 bases between them. The CDR3 DNA follows: TGTGCCACCAGAGTGGGCAGCGGCACTGAAGCTTTCTTT. Protein: CATRVGSGTEAFF.

The chain joins TRBV19 to TRBJ1-3; D gene uncertain. V lost 3 bases and J 1 base, leaving 7 bases between the germline ends. The CDR3 is 14 amino acids. The germline V gene encodes CDR1 LNHDA and CDR2 SQIVND (reference sequence). The CDR3 DNA reads as TGTGCCAGTAGTATCGGTCCTTCTGGAAACACCATATATTTT. Protein sequence: CASSIGPSGNTIYF.

V usage is TRBV20-1 and J usage is TRBJ2-5; D not resolved. Trimming took off 3 bases at V and 5 bases at J, with 4 bases between the two ends. Germline V gives CDR1 DFQATT, CDR2 SNEGSKA (reference sequence). The CDR3 is 10 amino acids. In DNA, the CDR3 is TGCAGTGCTAGCGACGAGACCCAGTACTTC. Protein sequence: CSASDETQYF.

This clonotype was detected only a few times. The J gene is TRBJ1-1, the V gene TRBV5-1; 7 bases align to TRBD1. CDR3 length equals 14 residues. CDR1 and CDR2 from the germline V gene are SGHRS and YFSETQ. V trimming: 5 bases; J trimming: 1 base; junction bases outside the gene matches: 5. The CDR3 is CASRLEGANTEAFF. For the CDR3, the DNA is TGCGCCAGCAGACTCGAGGGGGCGAACACTGAAGCTTTCTTT. Filled out from reference TRBV5-1 and TRBJ1-1, the complete variable domain reads KAGVTQTPRYLIKTRGQQVTLSCSPISGHRSVSWYQQTPGQGLQFLFEYFSETQRNKGNFPGRFSGRQFSNSRSEMNVSTLELGDSALYLCASRLEGANTEAFFGQGTRLTVV.

This clonotype was picked up many times. This chain uses TRBV7-9 with TRBJ2-1, with 10 bases fitting TRBD2. The trim removed 1 base at V and 4 bases at J, leaving 7 bases unmatched. Per germline, CDR1 SEHNR and CDR2 FQNEAQ (reference sequence). This CDR3 region has 17 residues. CDR3 nucleotides: TGTGCCAGCAGCTTAGAAGCCTCTAGCGGGGGATACAATGAGCAGTTCTTC. Translation: CASSLEASSGGYNEQFF.

In DNA, the CDR3 is TGTGCCACCAGCCCCAGACAGGGGATCAACGAGCAGTACTTC. Translating gives CATSPRQGINEQYF. V is TRBV15 and J is TRBJ2-7; 8 bases line up with TRBD1. Germline CDR1 and CDR2: LNHNV and YYDKDF (reference sequence). With 5 bases clipped from V and 5 bases from J, the junction kept 8 bases outside the gene matches. The CDR3 consists of 14 residues.

V usage is TRBV30 and J usage is TRBJ1-1, with D tentatively TRBD1 (5 bases). This CDR3 comprises 13 residues. The V and J ends lost 6 bases and 4 bases respectively, with 15 bases between them. Germline CDR1 GTSNPN, CDR2 SVGIG (reference sequence). As DNA, the CDR3 is TGTGCCTGCCCGCAGGGTCGCCGCACTGAAGCTTTCTTT. Amino acids: CACPQGRRTEAFF.

This clonotype appeared many times. The rearrangement links TRBV5-6 to TRBJ1-1, with D perhaps TRBD1 (5 bases). There are 15 residues in the CDR3. From germline, CDR1 is SGHDT and CDR2 YYEEEE. V lost 0 bases and J lost 2, with 11 bases in between. CDR3 DNA: TGTGCCAGCAGCTTGGGAGGGCAGGGTAACACTGAAGCTTTCTTT. It specifies CASSLGGQGNTEAFF. The full variable domain, rest sourced from reference TRBV5-6 and TRBJ1-1, is DAGVTQSPTHLIKTRGQQVTLRCSPKSGHDTVSWYQQALGQGPQFIFQYYEEEERQRGNFPDRFSGHQFPNYSSELNVNALLLGDSALYLCASSLGGQGNTEAFFGQGTRLTVV.

This clonotype was seen only a few times. The chain couples TRBV11-3 to TRBJ1-6; 7 bases match TRBD1. The CDR3 length is 17 residues. Germline-derived CDR1 and CDR2 are SGHNT and YENEEA. J lost 4 bases, V lost 6 bases, and 12 bases had no gene match. Here the CDR3 reads CASRDIHGQAYNSPLHF. The CDR3 DNA reads TGTGCCAGCAGGGACATTCACGGACAGGCTTATAATTCACCCCTCCACTTT.

This clonotype turned up a few times. The chain links TRBV28 to TRBJ1-1; D ambiguous. The CDR3 is 14 residues long. Germline-derived CDR1 and CDR2 are MDHEN and SYDVKM. Trimming pared 7 bases from V and 4 bases from J, leaving 16 bases between. This CDR3 is CASNPQGMSTEAFF. In DNA, the CDR3 is TGTGCCAGCAACCCGCAAGGTATGAGCACTGAAGCTTTCTTT.

In the case of this clonotype: A much larger clone lies one base from this, so it may be a read error. The chain couples TRBV12-3 or TRBV12-4 to TRBJ2-1; TRBD1 is a possible D gene (7 bases). The ends were cut back, 4 bases at V and 10 bases at J, with 20 bases in the middle. This CDR3 spans 15 amino acids. The CDR3 spells CASSSDREESYEQFF. The CDR3 nucleotides are TGTGCCAGCAGTTCCGACAGGGAGGAGTCCTACGAGCAGTTCTTC.

This clonotype was found many times. This sequence joins TRBV3-1 and TRBJ1-4, with D uncertain. The CDR3 spans 14 residues. Trimming removed 1 base from V and 7 bases from J, with 10 bases in between. Germline V gene data show CDR1 as LGHDT and CDR2 as YNNKEL (reference sequence). CDR3 nucleotides: TGTGCCAGCAGCCAAGGAGGGAAGACTGAAAAACTGTTTTTT. Protein product: CASSQGGKTEKLFF.

This clonotype was seen more than once but under ten times. The V gene is TRBV19, the J gene TRBJ1-2, with TRBD1 identical over 8 bases. V shed 6 bases and J 4 bases; nucleotides not matched to a gene: 7. CDR1 and CDR2 from the germline V gene are LNHDA and SQIVND (reference sequence). The CDR3 has 14 amino acids. In DNA, the CDR3 is TGTGCCAGTAGACTGCAACAGGGGGGCTATGGCTACACCTTC. Its translation is CASRLQQGGYGYTF.

V gene TRBV10-3 combines with J gene TRBJ2-7; 7 positions match TRBD2. CDR1 and CDR2 from the germline V gene are ENHRY and SYGVKD. Losses at the gene ends were 8 bases for V and 0 bases for J; bases not matched to a gene: 4. CDR3 size: 13 residues. CDR3 nucleotide sequence: TGTGCCATCGGGCCGGGGGGCTCCTACGAGCAGTACTTC. Its protein is CAIGPGGSYEQYF.

This clonotype has at least ten counts. CDR3 bases: TGTGCCAGCAGGATAGTGACAGGGGAGGGCTATGGCTACACCTTC. Protein product: CASRIVTGEGYGYTF. The chain recombines TRBV6-1 with TRBJ1-2; 8 nucleotides match TRBD1. This CDR3 region has 15 residues. CDR1 is MNHNS and CDR2 is SASEGT in the germline V gene. V gave up 6 bases and J gave up 4 bases; unmatched junction bases: 10.